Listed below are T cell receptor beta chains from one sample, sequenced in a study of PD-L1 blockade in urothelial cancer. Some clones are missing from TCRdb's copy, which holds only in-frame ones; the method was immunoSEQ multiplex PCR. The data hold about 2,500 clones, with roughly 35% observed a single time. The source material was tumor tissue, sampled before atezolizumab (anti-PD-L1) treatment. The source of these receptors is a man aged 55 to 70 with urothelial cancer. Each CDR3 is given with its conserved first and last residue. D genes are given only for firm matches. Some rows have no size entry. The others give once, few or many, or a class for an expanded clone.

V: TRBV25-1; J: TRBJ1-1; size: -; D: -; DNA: TGTGCCAGCATGGTGGGGTCCCGGGCTGAAGCTTTCTTT; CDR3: CASMVGSRAEAFF
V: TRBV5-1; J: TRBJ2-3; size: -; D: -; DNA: TGCGCCAGCAGCTTGGCGGGGCCCCCCACAGATACGCAGTATTTT; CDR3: CASSLAGPPTDTQYF
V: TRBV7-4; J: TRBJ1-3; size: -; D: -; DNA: TGTGCCAGCAGCCCCGACTCTGGAAACACCATATATTTT; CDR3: CASSPDSGNTIYF
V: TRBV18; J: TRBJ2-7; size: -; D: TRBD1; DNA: TGTGCCAGCTCACCACACAGGGGGTACTACGAGCAGTACTTC; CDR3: CASSPHRGYYEQYF
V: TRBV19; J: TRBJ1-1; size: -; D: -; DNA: TGTGCCAGTAGTATATCGGTGAACACTGAAGCTTTCTTT; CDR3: CASSISVNTEAFF
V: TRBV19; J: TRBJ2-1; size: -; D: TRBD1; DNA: TGTGCCAGTAGTACAAACAGGGGCCCGGCCTACAATGAGCAGTTCTTC; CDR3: CASSTNRGPAYNEQFF
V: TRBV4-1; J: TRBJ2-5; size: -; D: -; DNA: TGCGCCAGCAGCCCGGGACGAAAAGAGACCCAGTACTTC; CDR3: CASSPGRKETQYF
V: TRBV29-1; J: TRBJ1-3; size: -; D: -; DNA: TGCAGCGTTCGGACCACCGGGGGAAACACCATATATTTT; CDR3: CSVRTTGGNTIYF
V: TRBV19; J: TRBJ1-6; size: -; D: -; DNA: TGTGCCAGTAGAAAAGAAATAGATTCACCCCTCCACTTT; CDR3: CASRKEIDSPLHF
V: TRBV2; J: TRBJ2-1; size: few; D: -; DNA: TGTGCCAGCAGTGAAGAGGGCTACTCTTCTGCCTACAATGAGCAGTTCTTC; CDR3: CASSEEGYSSAYNEQFF
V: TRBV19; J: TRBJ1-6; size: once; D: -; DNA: TGTGCCAGTAGTATGGAAAGCTCCTATAATTCACCCCTCCACTTT; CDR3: CASSMESSYNSPLHF
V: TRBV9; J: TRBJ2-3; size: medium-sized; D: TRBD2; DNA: TGTGCCAGCAGCGTAGACGCGGGGGGTAGCACAGATACGCAGTATTTT; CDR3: CASSVDAGGSTDTQYF
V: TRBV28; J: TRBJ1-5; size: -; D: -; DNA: TGTGCCAGCAGTTTATCCAGGGGATTTGCTCAGCCCCAGCATTTT; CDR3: CASSLSRGFAQPQHF
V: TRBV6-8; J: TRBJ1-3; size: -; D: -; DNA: TGTGCCACCCTCACGGGGCGGATCTCTGGAAACACCATATATTTT; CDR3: CATLTGRISGNTIYF
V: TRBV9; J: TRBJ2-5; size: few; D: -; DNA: TGTGCCAGCAGTGAGAGCAGGGTTGGTGAGACCCAGTACTTC; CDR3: CASSESRVGETQYF
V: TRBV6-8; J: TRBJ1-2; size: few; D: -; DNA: TGTGCCAGCAGACCCCAGACTAACTATGGCTACACCTTC; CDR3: CASRPQTNYGYTF
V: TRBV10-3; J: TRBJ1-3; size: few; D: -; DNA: TGTGCCATCAGTGGGGTTGTAGGAAACACCATATATTTT; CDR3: CAISGVVGNTIYF
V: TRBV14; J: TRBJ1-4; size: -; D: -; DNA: TGTGCCAGCAGCCAAGATCGGGAAAGCGCCCGGGAAAAACTGTTTTTT; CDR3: CASSQDRESAREKLFF
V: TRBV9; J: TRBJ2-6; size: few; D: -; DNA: TGTGCCAGCAGTTTCTCATCTGGGGCCAACGTCCTGACTTTT; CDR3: CASSFSSGANVLTF
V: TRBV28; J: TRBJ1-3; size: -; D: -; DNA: TGTGCCAGCAGCTTTTGGGGCGAGGGAAACACCATATATTTT; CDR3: CASSFWGEGNTIYF
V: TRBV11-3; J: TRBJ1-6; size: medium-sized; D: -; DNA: TGTGCCAGCAGCTTAGACAGGGGACTTGTTAATTCACCCCTCCACTTT; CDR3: CASSLDRGLVNSPLHF
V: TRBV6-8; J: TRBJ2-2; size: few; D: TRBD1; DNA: TGTGCCAGCAGTGACAGGGACACCGGGGAGCTGTTTTTT; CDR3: CASSDRDTGELFF
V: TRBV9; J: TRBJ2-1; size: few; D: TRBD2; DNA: TGTGCCAGCAGCGTAGAAATCTCCACAACTAGCGGGGGGAACAATGAGCAGTTCTTC; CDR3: CASSVEISTTSGGNNEQFF
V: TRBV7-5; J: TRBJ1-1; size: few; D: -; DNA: TGTGCCAGCAGCTTAAACGGGGGCGCTGCGGGGACTGAAGCTTTCTTT; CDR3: CASSLNGGAAGTEAFF
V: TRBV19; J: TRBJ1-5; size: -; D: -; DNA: TGTGCCAGTTTAGGGGGACGGTATAGCAATCAGCCCCAGCATTTT; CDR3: CASLGGRYSNQPQHF
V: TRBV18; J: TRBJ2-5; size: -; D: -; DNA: TGTGCCAGCTCACCGACTGGGAGGGAGACCCAGTACTTC; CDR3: CASSPTGRETQYF
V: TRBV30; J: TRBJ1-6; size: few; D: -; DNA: TGTGCCTGGACTACGGGAGTCGAAAATTCACCCCTCCACTTT; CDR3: CAWTTGVENSPLHF
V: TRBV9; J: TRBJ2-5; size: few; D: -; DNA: TGTGCCAGCAGCGCCTACTCCCAAGAGACCCAGTACTTC; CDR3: CASSAYSQETQYF
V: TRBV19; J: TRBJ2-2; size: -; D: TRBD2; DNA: TGTGCCAGTAGTAAGCAGCGGGGGCCCCGGGGCGGGGAGCTGTTTTTT; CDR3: CASSKQRGPRGGELFF
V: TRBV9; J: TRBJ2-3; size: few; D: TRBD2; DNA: TGTGCCAGCAGCCAAACTAGCGGGTCCTACCAGGGGGATACGCAGTATTTT; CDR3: CASSQTSGSYQGDTQYF
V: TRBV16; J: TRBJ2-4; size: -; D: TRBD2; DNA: TGTGCCAGCAGCCAATCCGCGGGGGGAATGGCCAAAAACATTCAGTACTTC; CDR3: CASSQSAGGMAKNIQYF
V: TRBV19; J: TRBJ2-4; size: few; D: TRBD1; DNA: TGTGCCAGTAGCAAAATCACAGGGGAGGCCAAAAACATTCAGTACTTC; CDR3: CASSKITGEAKNIQYF
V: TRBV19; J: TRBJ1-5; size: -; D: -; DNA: TGTGCCAGTAGTATAGGCCGGTATAGCAATCAGCCCCAGCATTTT; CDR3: CASSIGRYSNQPQHF
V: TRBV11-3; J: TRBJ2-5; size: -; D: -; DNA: TGTGCCAGCAGCCAACCTCGGGATAGAGTCGAAGAGACCCAGTACTTC; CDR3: CASSQPRDRVEETQYF
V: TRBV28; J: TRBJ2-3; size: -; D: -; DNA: TGTGCCAGCACTTCACCGAGCTTTCGGGGCGGTTCAGATACGCAGTATTTT; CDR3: CASTSPSFRGGSDTQYF
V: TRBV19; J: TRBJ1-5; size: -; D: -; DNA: TGTGCCAGTAGGGTCAGGGGTGGTCAGCCCCAGCATTTT; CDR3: CASRVRGGQPQHF
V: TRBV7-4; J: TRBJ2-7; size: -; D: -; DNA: TGTGCCAGCAGCCAAGAAGGGGGATACGAGCAGTACTTC; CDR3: CASSQEGGYEQYF
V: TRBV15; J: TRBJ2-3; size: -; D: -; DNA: TGTGCCACCAGCAGAGACCGGGTGGGTACAGATACGCAGTATTTT; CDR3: CATSRDRVGTDTQYF
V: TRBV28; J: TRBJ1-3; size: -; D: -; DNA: TGTGCCAGCAGTTTAGGGGGACCTGCAAACACCATATATTTT; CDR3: CASSLGGPANTIYF
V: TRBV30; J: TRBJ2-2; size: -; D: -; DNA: TGTGCCTGGAGTAGCGGCCGTCTAGCGATGAACACCGGGGAGCTGTTTTTT; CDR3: CAWSSGRLAMNTGELFF